This T cell receptor (beta chain) stems from a study of blood T cells in healthy people across ages. Of note for this clonotype: Germline is not matched at one junction end, which may reflect a read error.

Sample-barcoded 5' priming and a J-beta primer mix drove a second PCR of roughly 6 to 12 cycles. From the 5' RACE reads, TCRdb called clonotypes with MiXCR, one entry per CDR3 protein. Here the sample spans about 970,000 distinct CDR3 sequences, roughly 51% being singletons. CDR1 MDHEN and CDR2 SYDVKM come from the germline V gene. The CDR3 totals 16 residues. The source material was blood. The TCR originated in a woman aged 60-75 years in good health. The chain combines TRBV28 with TRBJ1-5; D call uncertain. The CDR3 coding sequence is TGTGCCAGTAGTTTACGGAGATGGTATAGCAATCAGCCCCAGCATTTT. Translation: CASSLRRWYSNQPQHF.